This TCR beta chain was recorded in a study of blood T cell repertoires in COVID-19. The germline CDR1 and CDR2 sequences are SGHDN and FVKESK. V was trimmed by 3 bases and J by 4 bases, leaving 18 bases between them. This CDR3 has 16 residues. In the authors' workflow: Researchers report that nucleated cell counts were estimated from reference gene primer amplification. Generated by immunoSEQ multiplex PCR, the TCRdb table keeps only in-frame clones and is missing some. That table is the source of V, J and clone size, and D and trimming were worked out from the DNA. The repertoire holds about 180,000 clones, with over 75% as singletons.

The chain links TRBV14 to TRBJ1-1; TRBD1 might be the D (5 bases). The TCR was taken from a human donor with acute COVID-19. The donor label of this sample is uncertain. Sample: PBMCs or T cells enriched from blood (not recorded which). The CDR3 loop reads CASSQLRSGRGTEAFF. For the CDR3, the DNA is TGTGCCAGCAGCCAGTTAAGGTCGGGGAGGGGCACTGAAGCTTTCTTT.